This T cell receptor (beta chain) was profiled in a study of post-analysis software for immune sequencing data. The overall study: Relapsing-remitting, secondary progressive and progressive-relapsing multiple sclerosis were all included among the disease courses.

The CDR3 is 16 amino acids. Trimming removed 7 bases from V and 1 base from J; junction bases left unmatched: 12. Germline V gene data show CDR1 as SGHDT and CDR2 as YYEEEE. This clonotype was picked up one time. Its antigen remains unknown. Unique molecular identifiers featured in each of the TCR beta cDNA libraries. TCRdb reprocessed the PCR reads via MiXCR and lists one record per CDR3 protein. The sample has hundreds of thousands of distinct CDR3 sequences, approximately 53% seen once. Points from the study as a whole: In patients, TRBV5-6, TRBV5-1 and TRBV20-1 belonged to five TRBV segments found more frequently than in controls. Multiple sclerosis patients showed significantly lower normalized Chao1 diversity than controls did.

The specimen sequenced was blood. This sequence joins TRBV5-6 and TRBJ2-7; 9 positions match TRBD2. The receptor was isolated from a girl aged 5-17 years with multiple sclerosis. The CDR3 nucleotides are TGTGCCAGCGACCTGGGGTCTAGCGGGAAATCCTACGAGCAGTACTTC. Its translation: CASDLGSSGKSYEQYF.